One and the same sample provided the 25 T cell receptor beta chains below, sequenced in a study of cytomegalovirus exposure and HLA in healthy donors. It was with 60 Vbeta and 13 Jbeta primers that the PCR ran. Sequencing used immunoSEQ multiplex PCR; TCRdb keeps in-frame clones, though not all of them. The sample has over 100,000 clones, about 76% seen once; the top ten hold 4.8%. The sequenced sample was PBMCs. The receptor set was obtained from a young man in good health and CMV-seropositive.

There are a few counts of this clone. The chain employs TRBV18 and TRBJ2-5; D unresolved. V lost 1 base to trimming and J lost 9 bases, with 15 bases between them. The CDR3 contains 14 residues. CDR1 is KGHSH, CDR2 LQKENI, per germline. CDR3 bases: TGTGCCAGCTCACCACGCGTTGCCTACGAGGCCCAGTACTTC. Its translation: CASSPRVAYEAQYF.

This clone came up a few times. The chain recombines TRBV7-3 with TRBJ1-1; D is unclear. The ends were cut back, 6 bases at V and 0 bases at J, with 11 bases in the middle. Germline V gene sequence: CDR1 SGHTA, CDR2 FQGTGA. The CDR3 covers 14 residues. The DNA of the CDR3 is TGTGCCAGCAGGGAGTCGCGATTGAACACTGAAGCTTTCTTT. As protein: CASRESRLNTEAFF.

This clone was seen more than once but under ten times. J is TRBJ2-5 and V is TRBV15; 13 bases line up with TRBD2. This CDR3 region has 17 residues. V was pared by 1 base and J by 6 bases, with 8 bases of the junction left unmatched. Germline loops: CDR1 LNHNV, CDR2 YYDKDF (reference sequence). The CDR3 DNA reads TGTGCCACCAGCAGAGCCGGGACTAGCGGGGCCCAGAAGACCCAGTACTTC. It encodes CATSRAGTSGAQKTQYF.

This CDR3 reads CASSVDPVPAFSGGGTDTQYF. CDR3 coding DNA: TGTGCCAGCAGCGTAGATCCCGTGCCGGCCTTCAGCGGGGGGGGCACAGATACGCAGTATTTT. The genes are TRBV9 and TRBJ2-3; 10 nucleotides line up with TRBD2. Trimming at V came to 0 bases and at J to 1 base, leaving 17 bases not matched to a gene. Germline CDR1 reads SGDLS; CDR2 reads YYNGEE. CDR3 length: 21 amino acids.

The V call is TRBV28, the J call TRBJ1-4; a possible D gene is TRBD1 (5 bases). CDR3 length: 15 amino acids. V was shortened by 3 bases and J by 7 bases, with 15 bases between the two germline ends. Germline V gives CDR1 MDHEN, CDR2 SYDVKM. In nucleotides, the CDR3 is TGTGCCAGCAGTTTGGATCAGGGCGGGGGTGAAAAACTGTTTTTT. Translating it yields CASSLDQGGGEKLFF.

The chain carries TRBV21-1 and TRBJ1-1. TRBV21-1 is marked as a pseudogene. This CDR3 is built from 13 residues. Here the CDR3 reads CASSKARGAEAFF. In DNA, the CDR3 is TGTGCCAGCAGCAAAGCCCGGGGAGCTGAAGCTTTCTTT.

The chain uses TRBV15 and TRBJ2-7; possibly TRBD1 for D (5 bases). The CDR3 is 17 residues long. Per germline, CDR1 LNHNV and CDR2 YYDKDF (reference sequence). Trimming stripped 0 bases from V and 5 bases from J, with 20 bases between. DNA for the CDR3: TGTGCCACCAGCAGAGATTCCCACCACGCCAGGGTTAACGAGCAGTACTTC. Its translation is CATSRDSHHARVNEQYF.

This clone has only one observation. The same CDR3 also results from other DNA sequences found in this sample. V and J are TRBV19 and TRBJ1-1, with 11 bases aligning to TRBD1. The trim removed 4 bases at V and 4 bases at J, leaving 2 bases unmatched. CDR3 length: 14 residues. The germline gives CDR1 LNHDA, CDR2 SQIVND (reference sequence). The DNA for the CDR3 is TGTGCCAGTAGTACCGGGACAGGGGGCACTGAAGCTTTCTTT. Residues: CASSTGTGGTEAFF.

The chain joins TRBV7-9 to TRBJ2-2, with D tentatively TRBD1 (5 bases). The germline CDR1 and CDR2 sequences are SEHNR and FQNEAQ (reference sequence). The CDR3 runs 17 residues. V lost 4 bases to trimming and J lost 3 bases, with 18 bases between them. CDR3 residues: CASSSVTKGLDTGELFF. The DNA of the CDR3 is TGTGCCAGCAGCTCCGTCACTAAGGGGTTGGACACCGGGGAGCTGTTTTTT.

The V and J genes are TRBV30 and TRBJ1-1; no definite D call. Germline CDR1 GTSNPN, CDR2 SVGIG (reference sequence). Deletions cut 8 bases from V and 0 bases from J, with 13 bases between. This CDR3 has 13 residues. CDR3 amino acids: CASSTGMNTEAFF. Written as DNA, the CDR3 is TGTGCCAGCTCAACCGGGATGAACACTGAAGCTTTCTTT.

The gene calls are TRBV4-1 and TRBJ2-7; perhaps TRBD2 as D (5 bases). This CDR3 spans 13 amino acids. V dropped 3 bases and J dropped 7 bases, with 13 bases sitting between them. Germline V CDR1 and CDR2: MGHRA, YSYEKL. CDR3 sequence reads: CASSHLTPGEQYF. The DNA of the CDR3 is TGCGCCAGCAGCCACCTCACTCCGGGGGAGCAGTACTTC.

The V gene is TRBV7-2, the J gene TRBJ2-7; perhaps TRBD2 as D (6 bases). Germline CDR1 reads SGHTA; CDR2 reads FQGNSA. The CDR3 sequence is 13 residues long. V lost 1 base to trimming and J lost 5 bases, with 9 bases between them. The CDR3 sequence: CASSLVRENEQYF. CDR3 bases: TGTGCCAGCAGCTTAGTTCGGGAGAACGAGCAGTACTTC.

This clone came up a few times. This chain links TRBV5-1 with TRBJ1-1, with 8 bases identical to TRBD1. Germline V gene lookup returns CDR1 SGHRS and CDR2 YFSETQ. Trimming at V came to 2 bases and at J to 1 base, leaving 1 base not matched to a gene. The CDR3 spans 14 residues. The CDR3: CASSFDRGNTEAFF. CDR3 DNA sequence: TGCGCCAGCAGCTTCGACAGGGGGAACACTGAAGCTTTCTTT.

This clone was picked up a small number of times. The J gene is TRBJ1-1, the V gene TRBV10-3; tentatively, D is TRBD1 (6 bases). Looked up from germline, CDR1 is ENHRY and CDR2 is SYGVKD. The CDR3 totals 17 residues. Trimming shortened V by 2 bases and J by 3 bases, and 19 bases separated the two germline ends. This chain's CDR3 is CAISEEKSGRGDTEAFF. The CDR3 nucleotides are TGTGCCATCAGTGAGGAAAAAAGTGGGAGGGGGGACACTGAAGCTTTCTTT.

The chain carries TRBV5-4 and TRBJ2-3; tentatively, D is TRBD1 (6 bases). Germline V gives CDR1 SGHNT, CDR2 YYREEE (reference sequence). The CDR3 extends over 14 amino acids. The V end lost 4 bases, the J end lost 1 base, and 10 bases lay between the germline ends. The CDR3 loop reads CASSPRTGTDTQYF. The CDR3 nucleotides are TGTGCCAGCAGCCCTCGGACAGGCACAGATACGCAGTATTTT.

This clone was seen a few times. The V gene is TRBV4-2, the J gene TRBJ1-2; 12 bases fit TRBD1. CDR3 length: 14 amino acids. CDR1 is LGHNA and CDR2 is YNFKEQ in the germline V gene. Trimming at V came to 4 bases and at J to 6 bases, leaving 3 bases not matched to a gene. This chain's CDR3 is CASSRGTGGDGYTF. The CDR3, as DNA: TGTGCCAGCAGCCGGGGGACAGGGGGCGATGGCTACACCTTC.

The chain combines TRBV28 with TRBJ1-2; no clear D. V was clipped by 2 bases and J by 5 bases, with 12 bases between them. Germline CDR1 is MDHEN and CDR2 is SYDVKM. This CDR3 contains 14 residues. CDR3 protein: CASSLVPIYYGYTF. CDR3 coding DNA: TGTGCCAGCAGTTTAGTTCCCATCTATTATGGCTACACCTTC.

With regard to this clone: Other nucleotide sequences in the sample specify the same CDR3. The chain carries TRBV6-1 and TRBJ2-7, with D possibly matching TRBD1 (5 bases). The CDR3 loop spans 12 amino acids. The V and J ends lost 5 bases and 2 bases respectively, with 7 bases between them. Germline V gives CDR1 MNHNS, CDR2 SASEGT. This CDR3 is CASSQGTYEQYF. The CDR3 nucleotides read TGTGCCAGCAGTCAGGGTACCTACGAGCAGTACTTC.

This chain uses TRBV19 with TRBJ2-5; 7 nucleotides align to TRBD1. Germline values: CDR1 LNHDA, CDR2 SQIVND (reference sequence). The CDR3 consists of 16 residues. V lost 5 bases, J lost 3 bases, and 12 bases stayed unmatched. The DNA for the CDR3 is TGTGCCAGTAGTGCACACCCCCGGGACAGCAAAGAGACCCAGTACTTC. It specifies CASSAHPRDSKETQYF.

The chain uses TRBV6-6 and TRBJ2-1, with D hard to call. In germline, CDR1 is MNHNY, CDR2 SVGAGI (reference sequence). Trimming removed 2 bases at V and 4 bases at J, with 9 bases between. This CDR3 has 14 residues. The CDR3 region is CASSYRSEYNEQFF. The CDR3 bases are TGTGCCAGCAGTTACAGGTCGGAGTACAATGAGCAGTTCTTC.

The J gene is TRBJ2-1, the V gene TRBV9; TRBD1 matches 10 bases. V lost 0 bases to trimming and J lost 8 bases; unmatched junction nucleotides: 5. Germline V lookup: CDR1 SGDLS, CDR2 YYNGEE. CDR3 length equals 15 residues. The CDR3 DNA sequence: TGTGCCAGCAGCGTAGGGGGACAGGGGAGGGATGAGCAGTTCTTC. Translation gives CASSVGGQGRDEQFF.

The CDR3 DNA follows: TGTGCCAGCCTGAGGAACTATGGCTACACCTTC. Residues: CASLRNYGYTF. This chain links TRBV28 with TRBJ1-2; no clear D gene. Per germline, CDR1 MDHEN and CDR2 SYDVKM. V was clipped by 8 bases and J by 2 bases, with 6 bases between them. The CDR3 is 11 residues long.

The gene calls are TRBV9 and TRBJ1-4; the match to TRBD1 covers 8 bases. Germline CDR1 reads SGDLS; CDR2 reads YYNGEE. V lost 3 bases, J lost 7 bases, and 8 bases stayed unmatched. This CDR3 is 15 amino acids long. The CDR3 loop reads CASSAAGGLTEKLFF. CDR3 nucleotides: TGTGCCAGCAGCGCCGCAGGGGGCCTTACTGAAAAACTGTTTTTT.

The chain recombines TRBV6-6 with TRBJ1-3; TRBD1 agrees at 7 bases. J was trimmed by 0 bases and V by 5 bases; bases with no gene match: 4. The CDR3 totals 15 residues. CDR1 is MNHNY, CDR2 SVGAGI, per germline (reference sequence). CDR3 sequence reads: CASSRTGVSGNTIYF. The CDR3 region has the DNA TGTGCCAGCAGTCGGACAGGCGTCTCTGGAAACACCATATATTTT.

The genes are TRBV10-2 and TRBJ1-5; 10 bases are shared with TRBD1. In germline, CDR1 is WSHSY, CDR2 SAAADI. CDR3 length equals 17 residues. V was clipped by 2 bases and J by 2 bases; unmatched bases: 6. The CDR3 is CASSEGDRGVGNQPQHF. The CDR3 DNA is TGCGCCAGCAGTGAGGGGGACAGGGGAGTGGGCAATCAGCCCCAGCATTTT.